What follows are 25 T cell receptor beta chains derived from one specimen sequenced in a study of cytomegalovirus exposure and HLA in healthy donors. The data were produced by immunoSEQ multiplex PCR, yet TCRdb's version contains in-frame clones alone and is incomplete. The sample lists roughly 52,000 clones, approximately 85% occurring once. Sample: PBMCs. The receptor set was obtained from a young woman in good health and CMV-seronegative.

The CDR3 spells CASKAGGSYHEQYF. Here the CDR3 DNA reads TGTGCCAGCAAAGCGGGCGGGAGCTACCACGAGCAGTACTTC. This chain joins TRBV25-1 and TRBJ2-7; 7 bases fit TRBD2. This CDR3 is 14 amino acids long. CDR1 MGHDK and CDR2 SYGVNS come from the germline V gene. Trimming removed 7 bases from V and 5 bases from J; junction bases left unmatched: 11.

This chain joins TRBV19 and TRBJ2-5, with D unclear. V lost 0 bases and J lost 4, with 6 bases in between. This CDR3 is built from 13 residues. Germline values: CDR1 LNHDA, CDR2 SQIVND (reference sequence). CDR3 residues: CASSIDPGETQYF. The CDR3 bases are TGTGCCAGTAGTATAGACCCCGGAGAGACCCAGTACTTC. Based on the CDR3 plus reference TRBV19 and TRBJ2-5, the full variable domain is DGGITQSPKYLFRKEGQNVTLSCEQNLNHDAMYWYRQDPGQGLRLIYYSQIVNDFQKGDIAEGYSVSREKKESFPLTVTSAQKNPTAFYLCASSIDPGETQYFGPGTRLLVL.

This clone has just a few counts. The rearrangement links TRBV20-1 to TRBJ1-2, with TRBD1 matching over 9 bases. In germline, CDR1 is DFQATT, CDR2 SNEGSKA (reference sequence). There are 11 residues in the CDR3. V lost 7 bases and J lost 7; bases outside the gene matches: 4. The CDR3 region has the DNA TGCAGTGGGGACAGGGCGGGTGGCTACACCTTC. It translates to CSGDRAGGYTF.

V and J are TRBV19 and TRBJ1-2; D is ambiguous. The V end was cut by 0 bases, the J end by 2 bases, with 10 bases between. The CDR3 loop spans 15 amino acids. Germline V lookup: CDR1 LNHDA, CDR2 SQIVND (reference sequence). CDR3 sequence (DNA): TGTGCCAGTAGTATAGATTCGGGTCGAAACTATGGCTACACCTTC. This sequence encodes CASSIDSGRNYGYTF.

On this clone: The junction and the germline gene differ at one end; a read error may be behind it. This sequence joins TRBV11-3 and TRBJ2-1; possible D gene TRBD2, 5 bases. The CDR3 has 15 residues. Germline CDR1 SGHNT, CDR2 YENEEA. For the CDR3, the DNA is TGCGCCAGCAGCACACCGGGATCGTCCCGGGGTGAGCAGTTCTTC. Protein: CASSTPGSSRGEQFF.

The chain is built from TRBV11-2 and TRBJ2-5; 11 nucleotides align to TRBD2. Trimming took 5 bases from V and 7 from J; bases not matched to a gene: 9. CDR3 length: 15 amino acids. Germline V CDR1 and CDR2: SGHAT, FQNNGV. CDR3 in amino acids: CASSPRTSGYGTQYF. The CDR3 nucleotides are TGTGCCAGCAGCCCCCGGACTAGCGGGTACGGGACCCAGTACTTC. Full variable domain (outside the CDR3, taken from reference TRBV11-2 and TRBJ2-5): EAGVAQSPRYKIIEKRQSVAFWCNPISGHATLYWYQQILGQGPKLLIQFQNNGVVDDSQLPKDRFSAERLKGVDSTLKIQPAKLEDSAVYLCASSPRTSGYGTQYFGPGTRLLVL.

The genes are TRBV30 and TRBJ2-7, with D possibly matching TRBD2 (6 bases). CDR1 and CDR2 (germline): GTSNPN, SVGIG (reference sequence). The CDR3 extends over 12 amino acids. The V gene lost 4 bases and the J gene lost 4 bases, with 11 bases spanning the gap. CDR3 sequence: CAWTSDRYEQYF. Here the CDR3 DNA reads TGTGCCTGGACTAGCGATCGGTACGAGCAGTACTTC.

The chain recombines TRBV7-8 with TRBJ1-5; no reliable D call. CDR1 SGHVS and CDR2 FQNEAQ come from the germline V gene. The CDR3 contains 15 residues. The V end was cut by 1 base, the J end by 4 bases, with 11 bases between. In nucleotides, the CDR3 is TGTGCCAGCAGCTTAGTGGGCTCCGCGAATCAGCCCCAGCATTTT. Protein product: CASSLVGSANQPQHF.

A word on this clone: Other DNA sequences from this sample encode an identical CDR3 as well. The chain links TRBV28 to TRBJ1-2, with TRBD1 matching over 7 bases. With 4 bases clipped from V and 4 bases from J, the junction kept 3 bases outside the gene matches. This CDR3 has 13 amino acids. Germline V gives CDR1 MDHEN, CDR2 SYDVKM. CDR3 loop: CASSSDRVYGYTF. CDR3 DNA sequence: TGTGCCAGCAGTTCCGACAGGGTCTATGGCTACACCTTC.

The CDR3 nucleotides read TGTGCCAGCTCGCCCCTTCTATCGGAGGCTGAGCAGTTCTTC. It encodes CASSPLLSEAEQFF. The rearrangement uses TRBV18 and TRBJ2-1; D is perhaps TRBD2 (5 bases). V lost 6 bases and J 9 bases, leaving 18 bases between the germline ends. CDR3 length equals 14 residues. Germline assignment: CDR1 KGHSH and CDR2 LQKENI.

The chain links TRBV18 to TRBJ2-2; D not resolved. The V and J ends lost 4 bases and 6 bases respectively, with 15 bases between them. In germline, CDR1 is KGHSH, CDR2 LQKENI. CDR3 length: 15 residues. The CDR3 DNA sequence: TGTGCCAGCTCACTAGTTCCCGGGTCCGCCGGGGAGCTGTTTTTT. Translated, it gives CASSLVPGSAGELFF.

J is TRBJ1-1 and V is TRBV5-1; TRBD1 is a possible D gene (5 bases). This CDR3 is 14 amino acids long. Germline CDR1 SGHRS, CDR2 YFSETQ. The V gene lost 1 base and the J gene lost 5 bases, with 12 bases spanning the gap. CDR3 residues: CASSLREGRTEAFF. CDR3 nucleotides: TGCGCCAGCAGCTTGAGGGAGGGGAGGACTGAAGCTTTCTTT. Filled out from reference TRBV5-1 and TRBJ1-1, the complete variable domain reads KAGVTQTPRYLIKTRGQQVTLSCSPISGHRSVSWYQQTPGQGLQFLFEYFSETQRNKGNFPGRFSGRQFSNSRSEMNVSTLELGDSALYLCASSLREGRTEAFFGQGTRLTVV.

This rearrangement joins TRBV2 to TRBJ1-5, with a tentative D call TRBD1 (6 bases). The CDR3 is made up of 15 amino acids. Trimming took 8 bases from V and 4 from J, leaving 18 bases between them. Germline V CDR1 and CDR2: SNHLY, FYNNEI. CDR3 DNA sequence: TGTGCCAGCGGAACAGACCGACAGGTTAATCAGCCCCAGCATTTT. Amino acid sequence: CASGTDRQVNQPQHF.

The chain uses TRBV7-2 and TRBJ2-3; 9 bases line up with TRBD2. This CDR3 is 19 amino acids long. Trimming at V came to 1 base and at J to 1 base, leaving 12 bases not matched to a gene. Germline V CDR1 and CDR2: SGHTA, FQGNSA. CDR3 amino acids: CASSLVLAGERMGTDTQYF. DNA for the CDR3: TGTGCCAGCAGCTTAGTTTTAGCGGGAGAAAGGATGGGCACAGATACGCAGTATTTT.

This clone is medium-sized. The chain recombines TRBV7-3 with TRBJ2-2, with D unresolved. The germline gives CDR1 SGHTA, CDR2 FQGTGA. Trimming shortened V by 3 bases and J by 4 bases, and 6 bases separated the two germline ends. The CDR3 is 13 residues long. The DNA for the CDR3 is TGTGCCAGCAGCTTCGAGGTCACCGGGGAGCTGTTTTTT. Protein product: CASSFEVTGELFF.

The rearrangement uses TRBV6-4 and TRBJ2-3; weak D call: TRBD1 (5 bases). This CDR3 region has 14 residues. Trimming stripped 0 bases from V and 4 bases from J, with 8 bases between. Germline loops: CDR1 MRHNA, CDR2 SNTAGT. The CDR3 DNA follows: TGTGCCAGCAGTGACTCTCTAGGGGCAGATACGCAGTATTTT. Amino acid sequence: CASSDSLGADTQYF.

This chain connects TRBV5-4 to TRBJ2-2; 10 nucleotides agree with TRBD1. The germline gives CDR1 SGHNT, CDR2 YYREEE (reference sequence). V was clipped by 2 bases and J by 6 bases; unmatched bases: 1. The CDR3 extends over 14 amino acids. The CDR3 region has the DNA TGTGCCAGCAGCTTCGGACAGGGGGCCGGGGAGCTGTTTTTT. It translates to CASSFGQGAGELFF.

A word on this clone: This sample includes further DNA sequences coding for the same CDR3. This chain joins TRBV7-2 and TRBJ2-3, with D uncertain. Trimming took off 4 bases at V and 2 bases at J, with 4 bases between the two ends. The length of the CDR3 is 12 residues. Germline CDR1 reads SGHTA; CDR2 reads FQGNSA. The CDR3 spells CASSSFTDTQYF. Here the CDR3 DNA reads TGTGCCAGCAGCTCTTTCACAGATACGCAGTATTTT.

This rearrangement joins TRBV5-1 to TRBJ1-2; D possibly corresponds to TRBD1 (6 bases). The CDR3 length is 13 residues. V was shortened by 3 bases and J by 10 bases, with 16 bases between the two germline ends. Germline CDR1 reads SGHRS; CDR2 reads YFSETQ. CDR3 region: CASSWGGEGYYTF. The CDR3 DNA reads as TGCGCCAGCAGCTGGGGGGGCGAGGGTTACTACACCTTC.

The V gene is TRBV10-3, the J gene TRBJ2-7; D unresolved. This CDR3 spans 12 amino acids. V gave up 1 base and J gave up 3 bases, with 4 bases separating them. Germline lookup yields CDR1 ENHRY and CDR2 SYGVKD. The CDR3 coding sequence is TGTGCCATCAGTGAGTTCTTCTACGAGCAGTACTTC. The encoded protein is CAISEFFYEQYF.

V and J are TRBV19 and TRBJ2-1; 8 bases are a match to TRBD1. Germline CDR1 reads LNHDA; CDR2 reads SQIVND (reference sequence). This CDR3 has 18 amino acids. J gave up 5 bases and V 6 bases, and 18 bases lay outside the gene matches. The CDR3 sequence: CASSAWWGSSTGDNEQFF. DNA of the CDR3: TGTGCCAGTAGCGCTTGGTGGGGGTCGTCGACAGGGGACAATGAGCAGTTCTTC.

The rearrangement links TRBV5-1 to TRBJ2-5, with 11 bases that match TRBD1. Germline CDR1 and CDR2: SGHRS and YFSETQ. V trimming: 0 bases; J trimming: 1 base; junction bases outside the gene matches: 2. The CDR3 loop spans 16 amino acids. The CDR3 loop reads CASSLGGTGGQETQYF. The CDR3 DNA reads TGCGCCAGCAGCTTGGGAGGGACAGGGGGCCAAGAGACCCAGTACTTC.

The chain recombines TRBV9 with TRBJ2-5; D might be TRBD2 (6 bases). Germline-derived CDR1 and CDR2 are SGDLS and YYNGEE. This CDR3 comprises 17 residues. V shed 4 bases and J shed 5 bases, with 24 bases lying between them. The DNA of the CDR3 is TGTGCCAGCAGCCCCGAAGGGGCGTGGGCGAGCGGGGAGACCCAGTACTTC. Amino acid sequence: CASSPEGAWASGETQYF.

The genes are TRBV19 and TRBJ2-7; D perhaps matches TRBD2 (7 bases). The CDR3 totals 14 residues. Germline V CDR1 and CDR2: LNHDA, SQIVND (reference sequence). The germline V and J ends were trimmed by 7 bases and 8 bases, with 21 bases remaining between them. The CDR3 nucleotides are TGTGCCAGTACCCCCGGGGGGCCCGCTCAAAAGCAGTACTTC. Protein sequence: CASTPGGPAQKQYF.

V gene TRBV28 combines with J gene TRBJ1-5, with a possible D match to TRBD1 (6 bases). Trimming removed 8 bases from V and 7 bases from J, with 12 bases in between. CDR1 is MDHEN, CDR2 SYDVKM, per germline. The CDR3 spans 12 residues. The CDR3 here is CASAGDGQPQHF. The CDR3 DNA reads TGTGCCAGCGCAGGGGACGGGCAGCCCCAGCATTTT.